This T cell receptor beta chain is from a study of blood T cell repertoires in COVID-19. The CDR3 has 13 residues. V shed 5 bases, J shed 6 bases, and the junction held 2 bases outside the gene matches. The germline gives CDR1 GTSNPN, CDR2 SVGIG (reference sequence). Profiled with immunoSEQ multiplex PCR; TCRdb holds only in-frame clones, not every one. The table records 65,000 or so clones, approximately 84% of them present only once. V usage is TRBV30 and J usage is TRBJ1-6, with 9 bases aligning to TRBD1. The sequenced sample was peripheral blood. The TCR comes from a man in his 60s with acute or convalescent COVID-19. The CDR3 sequence is CAWAGQGNSPLHF. In nucleotides, the CDR3 is TGTGCCTGGGCGGGACAGGGTAATTCACCCCTCCACTTT.